Listed below are T cell receptor beta chains from one sample, sequenced in a study of blood T cell repertoires in COVID-19. TCRdb's table, derived via immunoSEQ multiplex PCR, lists solely in-frame clones and lacks some. This table has some 67,000 clones, roughly 90% appearing once. The sequencing input was peripheral blood. These receptor sequences come from a woman in her fifties or sixties with acute or convalescent COVID-19. Both conserved end residues are part of each CDR3. The order of the fields is CDR3 DNA, CDR3 protein, V gene, CDR3 length, D gene, clone size, J gene. D genes are given only for firm matches. Expanded clones are given a class, and other clones once, few, many or no size at all.

CDR3 DNA: TGTGCCAGCAGTTTAGTGGTCACAGACACTGAAGCTTTCTTT
CDR3 protein: CASSLVVTDTEAFF
V gene: TRBV27
CDR3 length: 14
D gene: -
clone size: -
J gene: TRBJ1-1

CDR3 DNA: TGTGCCAGCAGTACGGGACAGCTCTATGGCTACACCTTC
CDR3 protein: CASSTGQLYGYTF
V gene: TRBV28
CDR3 length: 13
D gene: TRBD1
clone size: -
J gene: TRBJ1-2

CDR3 DNA: TGTGCCAGCTCACTCAGACCGGGACAGGGACCATCTGGAAACACCATATATTTT
CDR3 protein: CASSLRPGQGPSGNTIYF
V gene: TRBV18
CDR3 length: 18
D gene: TRBD1
clone size: -
J gene: TRBJ1-3

CDR3 DNA: TGCGCCAGCACCAGGGACAGGACAGTCACTGAAGCTTTCTTT
CDR3 protein: CASTRDRTVTEAFF
V gene: TRBV10-2
CDR3 length: 14
D gene: TRBD1
clone size: -
J gene: TRBJ1-1

CDR3 DNA: TGCGCCAGCAGCCCACGTACTAGCGGGGGATTAGATACGCAGTATTTT
CDR3 protein: CASSPRTSGGLDTQYF
V gene: TRBV5-1
CDR3 length: 16
D gene: TRBD2
clone size: -
J gene: TRBJ2-3

CDR3 DNA: TGCAGCGTTACCGGGACAGGGTGGAACACCGGGGAGCTGTTTTTT
CDR3 protein: CSVTGTGWNTGELFF
V gene: TRBV29-1
CDR3 length: 15
D gene: TRBD1
clone size: -
J gene: TRBJ2-2

CDR3 DNA: TGTGCCAGCAGCTTAGAGAGTCGACAGAATTCACCCCTCCACTTT
CDR3 protein: CASSLESRQNSPLHF
V gene: TRBV7-2
CDR3 length: 15
D gene: -
clone size: -
J gene: TRBJ1-6

CDR3 DNA: TGCGCCAGCAGGAGGTCTCAGGGGATGGCTTCACCCCTCCACTTT
CDR3 protein: CASRRSQGMASPLHF
V gene: TRBV5-1
CDR3 length: 15
D gene: -
clone size: -
J gene: TRBJ1-6

CDR3 DNA: TGTGCCAGCAGTATTATGGGGGACACCTATGGCTACACCTTC
CDR3 protein: CASSIMGDTYGYTF
V gene: TRBV28
CDR3 length: 14
D gene: -
clone size: once
J gene: TRBJ1-2

CDR3 DNA: TGCAGTGCTAGTACAGGGGGAGCTAACTATGGCTACACCTTC
CDR3 protein: CSASTGGANYGYTF
V gene: TRBV20-1
CDR3 length: 14
D gene: TRBD1
clone size: -
J gene: TRBJ1-2

CDR3 DNA: TGTGCCAGCAGCCAGACTAGCCTCTACAATGAGCAGTTCTTC
CDR3 protein: CASSQTSLYNEQFF
V gene: TRBV9
CDR3 length: 14
D gene: TRBD2
clone size: -
J gene: TRBJ2-1

CDR3 DNA: TGCGCCAGCAGTCAATCGATTGGGACAGGCTGGGGATTATACGTCTATGGCTACACCTTC
CDR3 protein: CASSQSIGTGWGLYVYGYTF
V gene: TRBV23-1
CDR3 length: 20
D gene: TRBD1
clone size: -
J gene: TRBJ1-2

CDR3 DNA: TGTGCCAGCAGCTTTAGCGGGGGCACAGATACGCAGTATTTT
CDR3 protein: CASSFSGGTDTQYF
V gene: TRBV5-4
CDR3 length: 14
D gene: TRBD2
clone size: -
J gene: TRBJ2-3

CDR3 DNA: TGTGCCTGGAGTAATCGGGACAGCTATGGCTACACCTTC
CDR3 protein: CAWSNRDSYGYTF
V gene: TRBV30
CDR3 length: 13
D gene: TRBD1
clone size: -
J gene: TRBJ1-2

CDR3 DNA: TGTGCCAGCAGCACGGATTGGGCCCGGCTGGGTGAAAAACTGTTTTTT
CDR3 protein: CASSTDWARLGEKLFF
V gene: TRBV7-9
CDR3 length: 16
D gene: -
clone size: -
J gene: TRBJ1-4

CDR3 DNA: TGCGCCAGCAGCTTGAGGACAGGGGCAGATCAGCCCCAGCATTTT
CDR3 protein: CASSLRTGADQPQHF
V gene: TRBV5-1
CDR3 length: 15
D gene: TRBD1
clone size: -
J gene: TRBJ1-5

CDR3 DNA: TGCAGCGTTGAAGGGAGGCCGAACACCGGGGAGCTGTTTTTT
CDR3 protein: CSVEGRPNTGELFF
V gene: TRBV29-1
CDR3 length: 14
D gene: -
clone size: -
J gene: TRBJ2-2

CDR3 DNA: TGTGCCAGCAGCCGAATATTAAGAACTTCTAACTATGGCTACACCTTC
CDR3 protein: CASSRILRTSNYGYTF
V gene: TRBV7-9
CDR3 length: 16
D gene: -
clone size: -
J gene: TRBJ1-2

CDR3 DNA: TGTGCCAGTAGCCCTTTTGGGAGTAGCAATCAGCCCCAGCATTTT
CDR3 protein: CASSPFGSSNQPQHF
V gene: TRBV19
CDR3 length: 15
D gene: -
clone size: -
J gene: TRBJ1-5

CDR3 DNA: TGTGCCAGCAGTTTATCCGCGGGTACTGCTTCCGCCGGGGAGCTGTTTTTT
CDR3 protein: CASSLSAGTASAGELFF
V gene: TRBV27
CDR3 length: 17
D gene: -
clone size: -
J gene: TRBJ2-2

CDR3 DNA: TGTGCCAGCAGCCCCGCCCCGGACAGGGCTCCTGAAGCTTTCTTT
CDR3 protein: CASSPAPDRAPEAFF
V gene: TRBV5-4
CDR3 length: 15
D gene: TRBD1
clone size: -
J gene: TRBJ1-1

CDR3 DNA: TGTGCCTGGAAAGCCGGGACAGGGGGGGGCTATGGCTACACCTTC
CDR3 protein: CAWKAGTGGGYGYTF
V gene: TRBV30
CDR3 length: 15
D gene: TRBD1
clone size: once
J gene: TRBJ1-2

CDR3 DNA: TGTGCCAGCAGTTATCTCCTCTACAATGAGCAGTTCTTC
CDR3 protein: CASSYLLYNEQFF
V gene: TRBV6-2/TRBV6-3
CDR3 length: 13
D gene: -
clone size: few
J gene: TRBJ2-1

CDR3 DNA: TGTGCCAGCAGGAAGACAGGGGGCGCAGAGACCCAGTACTTC
CDR3 protein: CASRKTGGAETQYF
V gene: TRBV2
CDR3 length: 14
D gene: TRBD1
clone size: -
J gene: TRBJ2-5

CDR3 DNA: TGTGCCAGCAGTTCGCTAGCCGGGGAGCTGTTTTTT
CDR3 protein: CASSSLAGELFF
V gene: TRBV12-3/TRBV12-4
CDR3 length: 12
D gene: -
clone size: -
J gene: TRBJ2-2

CDR3 DNA: TGTGCCAGCAGCCAAGGGGGTTCCGGAAACACCATATATTTT
CDR3 protein: CASSQGGSGNTIYF
V gene: TRBV7-6
CDR3 length: 14
D gene: -
clone size: -
J gene: TRBJ1-3

CDR3 DNA: TGTGCCAGCAGCCAAGTTCCTAGCGGGAGGGTCAAAGATACGCAGTATTTT
CDR3 protein: CASSQVPSGRVKDTQYF
V gene: TRBV3-1/TRBV3-2
CDR3 length: 17
D gene: TRBD2
clone size: -
J gene: TRBJ2-3

CDR3 DNA: TGTGCCAGCAGCGAGCAGGGATCCAAAAACATTCAGTACTTC
CDR3 protein: CASSEQGSKNIQYF
V gene: TRBV7-9
CDR3 length: 14
D gene: -
clone size: once
J gene: TRBJ2-4

CDR3 DNA: TGTGCCAGCAGTGAGACAGGGGAAGCTTTCTTT
CDR3 protein: CASSETGEAFF
V gene: TRBV25-1
CDR3 length: 11
D gene: TRBD1
clone size: -
J gene: TRBJ1-1

CDR3 DNA: TGTGCCAGCAGCAGGGCTAACTATGGCTACACCTTC
CDR3 protein: CASSRANYGYTF
V gene: TRBV2
CDR3 length: 12
D gene: -
clone size: -
J gene: TRBJ1-2

CDR3 DNA: TGTGCCAGCAGCAGTGGACAGGCAAATTCACCCCTCCACTTT
CDR3 protein: CASSSGQANSPLHF
V gene: TRBV5-6
CDR3 length: 14
D gene: TRBD1
clone size: -
J gene: TRBJ1-6

CDR3 DNA: TGTGCCAGCAGTGACGGGGGGGTCAATGAGCAGTTCTTC
CDR3 protein: CASSDGGVNEQFF
V gene: TRBV2
CDR3 length: 13
D gene: TRBD2
clone size: -
J gene: TRBJ2-1

CDR3 DNA: TGTGCCAGCAGTTACTTAGGGACAGAGGATGGCTACACCTTC
CDR3 protein: CASSYLGTEDGYTF
V gene: TRBV6-5
CDR3 length: 14
D gene: TRBD1
clone size: -
J gene: TRBJ1-2

CDR3 DNA: TGTGCCACCAGCCCTGGGACTCTCCAAGATACGCAGTATTTT
CDR3 protein: CATSPGTLQDTQYF
V gene: TRBV15
CDR3 length: 14
D gene: -
clone size: -
J gene: TRBJ2-3

CDR3 DNA: TGCAGCGTGGGGGGGAGGGTGGCAGTACAAGCTTTCTTT
CDR3 protein: CSVGGRVAVQAFF
V gene: TRBV29-1
CDR3 length: 13
D gene: -
clone size: once
J gene: TRBJ1-1

CDR3 DNA: TGCGCCAGCAGCTTCGGGTCCAGCGGGGAGACCCAGTACTTC
CDR3 protein: CASSFGSSGETQYF
V gene: TRBV5-1
CDR3 length: 14
D gene: -
clone size: -
J gene: TRBJ2-5

CDR3 DNA: TGTGCCAGCAGCGTAGAGGGGCGGAGGGAAGAGACCCAGTACTTC
CDR3 protein: CASSVEGRREETQYF
V gene: TRBV9
CDR3 length: 15
D gene: -
clone size: -
J gene: TRBJ2-5

CDR3 DNA: TGTGCCAGCAGCGAGAGGAACACCGGGGAGCTGTTTTTT
CDR3 protein: CASSERNTGELFF
V gene: TRBV16
CDR3 length: 13
D gene: -
clone size: -
J gene: TRBJ2-2

CDR3 DNA: TGTGCCAGCAGCCTATATGGGGGGGAGCAGTTCTTC
CDR3 protein: CASSLYGGEQFF
V gene: TRBV7-9
CDR3 length: 12
D gene: -
clone size: -
J gene: TRBJ2-1

CDR3 DNA: TGTGCCAGCAGTGAAACGGGAGGGGGCGCTTATTATAGCAATCAGCCCCAGCATTTT
CDR3 protein: CASSETGGGAYYSNQPQHF
V gene: TRBV6-1
CDR3 length: 19
D gene: TRBD1
clone size: -
J gene: TRBJ1-5

CDR3 DNA: TGTGCCAGCAGCCCTGGGACTAGCGGCCTCGGGGAGACCCAGTACTTC
CDR3 protein: CASSPGTSGLGETQYF
V gene: TRBV5-4
CDR3 length: 16
D gene: TRBD2
clone size: -
J gene: TRBJ2-5

CDR3 DNA: TGCGCCAGCCCCGGACAGTTCGACGCCCGGGAGACCCAGTACTTC
CDR3 protein: CASPGQFDARETQYF
V gene: TRBV23-1
CDR3 length: 15
D gene: -
clone size: once
J gene: TRBJ2-5

CDR3 DNA: TGTGCCAGCAGTTACGGCAGGGGAAAAAAGAACACTGAAGCTTTCTTT
CDR3 protein: CASSYGRGKKNTEAFF
V gene: TRBV6-6
CDR3 length: 16
D gene: -
clone size: -
J gene: TRBJ1-1

CDR3 DNA: TGCGCCAGCAGCTTACTAGCGCCCACCGGGGAGCTGTTTTTT
CDR3 protein: CASSLLAPTGELFF
V gene: TRBV5-1
CDR3 length: 14
D gene: TRBD2
clone size: -
J gene: TRBJ2-2

CDR3 DNA: TGTGCCAGCAGCCAAGATCTCAGGAACACCGGGGAGCTGTTTTTT
CDR3 protein: CASSQDLRNTGELFF
V gene: TRBV3-1/TRBV3-2
CDR3 length: 15
D gene: -
clone size: -
J gene: TRBJ2-2

CDR3 DNA: TGTGCCAGCAGTTTTACCCCAGGACAGGGGGGAACAAGACATCAGCCCCAGCATTTT
CDR3 protein: CASSFTPGQGGTRHQPQHF
V gene: TRBV28
CDR3 length: 19
D gene: TRBD1
clone size: -
J gene: TRBJ1-5

CDR3 DNA: TGTGCCAGCTCACCCCTAGACAGCAGCATCTCTGGAAACACCATATATTTT
CDR3 protein: CASSPLDSSISGNTIYF
V gene: TRBV18
CDR3 length: 17
D gene: -
clone size: -
J gene: TRBJ1-3

CDR3 DNA: TGTGCCATCGGGGACAGGGGGACGAGCGGAAACACCATATATTTT
CDR3 protein: CAIGDRGTSGNTIYF
V gene: TRBV10-3
CDR3 length: 15
D gene: TRBD1
clone size: few
J gene: TRBJ1-3

CDR3 DNA: TGCGCCAGCAGCTTGGGTCGGGAGGACTATAACTATGGCTACACCTTC
CDR3 protein: CASSLGREDYNYGYTF
V gene: TRBV5-1
CDR3 length: 16
D gene: -
clone size: -
J gene: TRBJ1-2

CDR3 DNA: TGTGCCAGCAGGACTAGCCAGGAGACCCAGTACTTC
CDR3 protein: CASRTSQETQYF
V gene: TRBV12-3/TRBV12-4
CDR3 length: 12
D gene: TRBD2
clone size: -
J gene: TRBJ2-5

CDR3 DNA: TGTGCCATCAGTGAGTCGCCTCCGGGGGGCAGCTCTGGAAACACCATATATTTT
CDR3 protein: CAISESPPGGSSGNTIYF
V gene: TRBV10-3
CDR3 length: 18
D gene: -
clone size: -
J gene: TRBJ1-3

CDR3 DNA: TGTGCCAGCAGCTGGGGACAGGACTCCTGGCGCACCTTC
CDR3 protein: CASSWGQDSWRTF
V gene: TRBV5-5
CDR3 length: 13
D gene: TRBD1
clone size: -
J gene: TRBJ1-2

CDR3 DNA: TGTGCCAGCAGTACCTACAATGAGCAGTTCTTC
CDR3 protein: CASSTYNEQFF
V gene: TRBV5-4
CDR3 length: 11
D gene: -
clone size: -
J gene: TRBJ2-1

CDR3 DNA: TGTGCCAGCAGCTTAGCAGGGGATCAGCCCCAGCATTTT
CDR3 protein: CASSLAGDQPQHF
V gene: TRBV7-8
CDR3 length: 13
D gene: -
clone size: once
J gene: TRBJ1-5